A selection of T cell receptor beta chains follows, all from one sample in a study of T cell repertoires in cytomegalovirus infection. Via MiXCR, TCRdb re-called the reads, giving one row per CDR3 protein. The sample holds some 130,000 distinct CDR3 sequences, roughly a quarter seen once. Their antigens remain unidentified. The sequenced sample consisted of PBMCs, sequenced either directly or after in vitro stimulation (not recorded which). These receptor sequences come from a human donor in good health (CMV status not recorded). Some clones in this sample may be carry-over from other donors' samples. CDR3s include the opening cysteine and the closing phenylalanine or tryptophan. The order of the fields is clone size, CDR3 length, D gene, V gene, J gene, CDR3 DNA, CDR3 protein. The D gene is left open where the match is weak. The size field is filled for only some rows; it gives once, few, many or a size class.

>few|15|NA|TRBV6-2/TRBV6-3|TRBJ1-1
TGTGCCAGCAGTTACGAGGGGGGTCGGAACACTGAAGCTTTCTTT
CASSYEGGRNTEAFF
>many|19|TRBD1|TRBV4-3|TRBJ2-6
TGCGCCAGCAGCCAAGATAGTGGACAGGGATTACGTGGGGCCAACGTCCTGACTTTC
CASSQDSGQGLRGANVLTF
>NA|16|NA|TRBV12-3/TRBV12-4|TRBJ2-1
TGTGCCAGCATCTCTTCTGTTAGGAGTCTCTACAATGAGCAGTTCTTC
CASISSVRSLYNEQFF
>many|16|TRBD2|TRBV7-9|TRBJ2-1
TGTGCCAGCTACAAAATTGGGCTAGCGGGAGGTAGGGAGCAGTTCTTC
CASYKIGLAGGREQFF
>NA|18|TRBD1|TRBV6-9|TRBJ1-6
TGTGCCAGCAGTTATCGATCCGGGACAGGGTTCCGTAATTCACCCCTCCACTTT
CASSYRSGTGFRNSPLHF
>NA|15|TRBD2|TRBV12-3/TRBV12-4|TRBJ2-3
TGTGCCAGCAGTTTCCTAGCGGGTTTGGCAGATACGCAGTATTTT
CASSFLAGLADTQYF
>few|15|NA|TRBV27|TRBJ2-5
TGTGCCAGCAGTTTATTCATGGCAGACGGGGAGACCCAGTACTTC
CASSLFMADGETQYF
>NA|13|NA|TRBV12-3/TRBV12-4|TRBJ1-4
TGTGCCAGCCAAGGGGGTACTAATGAAAAACTGTTTTTT
CASQGGTNEKLFF
>NA|13|NA|TRBV29-1|TRBJ1-5
TGCAGCGTTAAGTCACAGGGCAATCAGCCCCAGCATTTT
CSVKSQGNQPQHF
>many|17|NA|TRBV7-6|TRBJ2-1
TGTGCCAGCAGCTTAAGCCTCGGGTCCGTCGGGGGCAATGAGCAGTTCTTC
CASSLSLGSVGGNEQFF
>few|15|TRBD1|TRBV5-4|TRBJ1-1
TGTGCCAGCAGCCCCCAGACAGGGTTGAACACTGAAGCTTTCTTT
CASSPQTGLNTEAFF
>NA|14|TRBD1|TRBV5-4|TRBJ1-2
TGTGCCAGCGAGACAGGGGGCAGAGAGCGTGGCTACACCTTC
CASETGGRERGYTF
>many|13|NA|TRBV7-6|TRBJ2-1
TGTGCCAGCAGCTTACCCCCTCACAATGAGCAGTTCTTC
CASSLPPHNEQFF
>NA|14|NA|TRBV6-1|TRBJ1-5
TGTGCCAGCAGTGAGCGGGGGGATGGTCAGCCCCAGCATTTT
CASSERGDGQPQHF
>few|15|TRBD1|TRBV24-1|TRBJ2-2
TGTGCCACCATCATGGGGACAGGGGACACCGGGGAGCTGTTTTTT
CATIMGTGDTGELFF
>few|16|TRBD1|TRBV7-9|TRBJ1-5
TGTGCCAGCAGTCAAACGGACAGGGGGTACAATCAGCCCCAGCATTTT
CASSQTDRGYNQPQHF
>NA|13|NA|TRBV5-4|TRBJ2-1
TGTGCCAGCAGCTTGAAGTCCTACAATGAGCAGTTCTTC
CASSLKSYNEQFF
>few|14|NA|TRBV6-6|TRBJ2-3
TGTGCCATTGTCCGGGACTCCAACACAGATACGCAGTATTTT
CAIVRDSNTDTQYF
>NA|16|TRBD2|TRBV6-1|TRBJ2-1
TGTGCCAGCAGCGATTTCAGGGCGGGAGATAAGAATGAGCAGTTCTTC
CASSDFRAGDKNEQFF
>few|16|TRBD2|TRBV6-6|TRBJ2-1
TGTGCCAGCACCTCCCCGGCGGCTAGCGGGAGGGCTGAGCAGTTCTTC
CASTSPAASGRAEQFF
>NA|16|NA|TRBV7-2|TRBJ2-3
TGTGCCAGCAGCTCCCCTCTAGCCGGACCTTCAGATACGCAGTATTTT
CASSSPLAGPSDTQYF
>few|12|NA|TRBV7-2|TRBJ2-3
TGTGCCAGCAGCGCAACAGGGGATACGCAGTATTTT
CASSATGDTQYF